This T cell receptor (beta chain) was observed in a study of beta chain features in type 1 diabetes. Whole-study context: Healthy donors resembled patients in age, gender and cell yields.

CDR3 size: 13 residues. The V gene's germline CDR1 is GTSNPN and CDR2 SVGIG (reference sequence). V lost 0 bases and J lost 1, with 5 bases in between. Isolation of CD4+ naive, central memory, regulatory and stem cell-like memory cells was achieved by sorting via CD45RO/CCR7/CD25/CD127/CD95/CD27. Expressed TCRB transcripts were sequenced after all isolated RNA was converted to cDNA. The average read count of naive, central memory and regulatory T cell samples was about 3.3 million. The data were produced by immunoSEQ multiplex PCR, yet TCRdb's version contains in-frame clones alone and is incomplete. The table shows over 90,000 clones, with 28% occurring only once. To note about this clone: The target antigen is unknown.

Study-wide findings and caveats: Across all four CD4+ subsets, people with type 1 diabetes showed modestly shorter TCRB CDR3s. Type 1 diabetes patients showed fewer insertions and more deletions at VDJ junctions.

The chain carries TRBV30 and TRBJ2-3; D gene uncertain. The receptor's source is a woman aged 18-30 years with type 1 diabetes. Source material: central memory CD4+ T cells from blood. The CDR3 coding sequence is TGTGCCTGGAGTGTACAAGGCACAGATACGCAGTATTTT. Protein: CAWSVQGTDTQYF. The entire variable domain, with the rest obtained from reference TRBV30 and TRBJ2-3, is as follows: SQTIHQWPATLVQPVGSPLSLECTVEGTSNPNLYWYRQAAGRGLQLLFYSVGIGQISSEVPQNLSASRPQDRQFILSSKKLLLSDSGFYLCAWSVQGTDTQYFGPGTRLTVL.